This T cell receptor beta chain was identified during a study of beta chain features in type 1 diabetes. The purity of all sorted populations exceeded 95%. Expressed TCRB transcripts got sequenced, as all isolated RNA was reverse transcribed. The table came from immunoSEQ multiplex PCR; TCRdb's copy has only in-frame clones and leaves some out. The sample lists roughly 180,000 clones, 13% seen once, with 0.62% in the top ten. Source material: central memory CD4+ T cells from blood. This TCR was sampled from a woman aged 18 to 35 in good health.

The CDR3 sequence is CAWAQGTTSGANVLTF. The CDR3 nucleotides read TGTGCCTGGGCGCAGGGGACCACATCCGGGGCCAACGTCCTGACTTTC. The gene calls are TRBV30 and TRBJ2-6; tentatively, D is TRBD1 (6 bases). From germline, CDR1 is GTSNPN and CDR2 SVGIG (reference sequence). CDR3 length: 16 amino acids. Trimming pared 5 bases from V and 4 bases from J, leaving 18 bases between.